The following is a T cell receptor (beta chain) sequence with its context. Its specificity is unknown. Under the ViraFEST assay, PBMC were stimulated with viral peptide pools so that antigen-specific CD4+ T cells expanded. Sequencing was performed afterwards. Isolating CD4+ T cells followed approximately nine days of culture. None of the vaccinated had previously contracted SARS-CoV-2, and their nucleocapsid antibodies tested negative. A half-volume exchange with IL-2 medium occurred on days 3 and 7. This sample is drawn from a study of vaccination effects on CD4 cells after COVID-19. Overall study: It was two doses of either the BNT162b2 or mRNA-1273 vaccine that participants received.

Profiled with immunoSEQ multiplex PCR; TCRdb holds only in-frame clones, not every one. The sample holds 41,000 or so clones, roughly 70% seen once. CDR1 is MNHEY and CDR2 is SVGEGT in the germline V gene. The CDR3 has 15 residues. The V gene lost 4 bases and the J gene lost 4 bases, with 16 bases spanning the gap. The study, taken as a whole, reports: There was only 1 of 255 vaccine-induced clones in healthy vaccinees that cross-reacted with common cold coronaviruses.

J is TRBJ1-1 and V is TRBV6-2 or TRBV6-3, with D possibly matching TRBD1 (5 bases). The sample consisted of CD4+ T cells from PBMCs cultured with HCoV-OC43 spike peptides, taken before COVID-19 vaccination. The subset here: HCoV-OC43 spike overlapping peptide pool stimulation. The source of this sequence is a human donor who received a COVID-19 vaccine. CDR3 amino acids: CASSFTWDGGTEAFF. CDR3 in DNA: TGTGCCAGCAGTTTCACGTGGGACGGTGGCACTGAAGCTTTCTTT.